What follows are 10 T cell receptor beta chains derived from one specimen sequenced in a study of shared clonotypes between healthy human individuals. Here immunoSEQ multiplex PCR was the method, and the copy in TCRdb shows in-frame clones only, minus some. The sample holds some 2,000,000 clones, nearly 97% seen once. The sample comprised naive CD4+ T cells sorted from blood. The subset is: CD45RA+ positively selected. Receptors originate from a man younger than 30 in good health.

Comments on this clone: This same CDR3 is encoded by further DNA sequences in the sample. The V call is TRBV7-2, the J call TRBJ2-2; D is unresolved. Trimming took off 1 base at V and 4 bases at J, with 7 bases between the two ends. The germline V gene encodes CDR1 SGHTA and CDR2 FQGNSA. This CDR3 spans 14 amino acids. Here the CDR3 DNA reads TGTGCCAGCAGCTTAGGTAGAGGCACCGGGGAGCTGTTTTTT. Protein sequence: CASSLGRGTGELFF.

The chain recombines TRBV28 with TRBJ1-5, with a possible D match to TRBD1 (5 bases). This CDR3 has 14 residues. Germline CDR1 and CDR2: MDHEN and SYDVKM. Trimming took off 2 bases at V and 7 bases at J, with 12 bases between the two ends. Here the CDR3 reads CASSLRQGWQPQHF. The CDR3 DNA follows: TGTGCCAGCAGTTTACGGCAGGGATGGCAGCCCCAGCATTTT. Together with reference TRBV28 and TRBJ1-5, the CDR3 gives the full variable domain: DVKVTQSSRYLVKRTGEKVFLECVQDMDHENMFWYRQDPGLGLRLIYFSYDVKMKEKGDIPEGYSVSREKKERFSLILESASTNQTSMYLCASSLRQGWQPQHFGDGTRLSIL.

In regard to this clone: This sample also contains other DNA sequences that code for the same CDR3. The chain uses TRBV7-9 and TRBJ2-3, with 9 bases aligning to TRBD2. The CDR3 sequence is 14 residues long. Looked up from germline, CDR1 is SEHNR and CDR2 is FQNEAQ (reference sequence). V lost 1 base and J lost 4; bases outside the gene matches: 0. The CDR3: CASSLGTSADTQYF. Written as DNA, the CDR3 is TGTGCCAGCAGCTTAGGGACTAGCGCAGATACGCAGTATTTT.

The DNA of the CDR3 is TGCGCCAGCAGTATAGCGGGAGGTAGCTCCTACGAGCAGTACTTC. Amino acids: CASSIAGGSSYEQYF. The chain links TRBV5-1 to TRBJ2-7; 10 positions match TRBD2. With 5 bases clipped from V and 0 bases from J, the junction kept 5 bases outside the gene matches. The germline V gene has CDR1 SGHRS and CDR2 YFSETQ. The CDR3 has 15 amino acids.

The chain employs TRBV5-1 and TRBJ2-7, with D possibly called TRBD1 or TRBD2 (5 bases each). The CDR3 has 14 residues. CDR1 is SGHRS and CDR2 is YFSETQ in the germline V gene. Trimming stripped 0 bases from V and 4 bases from J, with 11 bases between. The CDR3 protein is CASSLAFREYEQYF. CDR3 nucleotides: TGCGCCAGCAGCTTGGCGTTCAGGGAGTACGAGCAGTACTTC. The full variable domain, rest sourced from reference TRBV5-1 and TRBJ2-7, is KAGVTQTPRYLIKTRGQQVTLSCSPISGHRSVSWYQQTPGQGLQFLFEYFSETQRNKGNFPGRFSGRQFSNSRSEMNVSTLELGDSALYLCASSLAFREYEQYFGPGTRLTVT.

The genes are TRBV5-6 and TRBJ2-5, with a tentative D call TRBD1 (5 bases). V lost 4 bases and J 5 bases, leaving 18 bases between the germline ends. The germline CDR1 and CDR2 sequences are SGHDT and YYEEEE. The length of the CDR3 is 15 residues. The CDR3: CASSPDKGVGETQYF. As DNA, the CDR3 is TGTGCCAGCAGCCCCGATAAAGGGGTCGGCGAGACCCAGTACTTC.

The chain couples TRBV10-3 to TRBJ2-7; tentatively, D is TRBD1 (5 bases). Germline lookup yields CDR1 ENHRY and CDR2 SYGVKD. The CDR3 has 13 amino acids. Trimming stripped 6 bases from V and 1 base from J, with 10 bases between. CDR3 sequence reads: CAIRADRSYEQYF. The CDR3 coding sequence is TGTGCCATCAGGGCCGACAGATCCTACGAGCAGTACTTC.

This clone was seen more than once but under ten times. The identical CDR3 is also encoded by other nucleotide sequences in the sample. The chain is built from TRBV11-2 and TRBJ2-5; D is unresolved. The CDR3 totals 13 residues. Germline values: CDR1 SGHAT, CDR2 FQNNGV. Trimming cost V 1 base and J 1 base, with 4 bases left between them. The CDR3 region is CASSLGFQETQYF. CDR3 in DNA: TGTGCCAGCAGCTTAGGCTTCCAAGAGACCCAGTACTTC. Using reference TRBV11-2 and TRBJ2-5 for the parts outside the CDR3, the full variable domain is EAGVAQSPRYKIIEKRQSVAFWCNPISGHATLYWYQQILGQGPKLLIQFQNNGVVDDSQLPKDRFSAERLKGVDSTLKIQPAKLEDSAVYLCASSLGFQETQYFGPGTRLLVL.

The V gene is TRBV5-4, the J gene TRBJ1-2, with a weak D call TRBD1 (5 bases). From germline, CDR1 is SGHNT and CDR2 YYREEE (reference sequence). This CDR3 is 13 amino acids long. With 4 bases removed from V and 1 base from J, the gap between germline ends came to 8 bases. CDR3: CASSLGLNYGYTF. CDR3 nucleotides: TGTGCCAGCAGCCTGGGACTTAACTATGGCTACACCTTC.

The chain carries TRBV27 and TRBJ1-2, with D tentatively TRBD1 (5 bases). Trimming stripped 5 bases from V and 4 bases from J, with 26 bases between. Germline V CDR1 and CDR2: MNHEY, SMNVEV (reference sequence). The CDR3 length is 18 residues. The CDR3 reads CASSPQQDRRPAPYGYTF. The CDR3 DNA follows: TGTGCCAGCAGTCCCCAACAAGACAGACGTCCGGCCCCCTATGGCTACACCTTC.